This TCR beta chain was recovered during a study of blood T cell repertoires in COVID-19. Overall study: T cells, B-cell-depleted T cells, or PBMCs provided the cDNA or gDNA that served as material.

In the source study's methods: Amplifying reference gene primers gave estimates of nucleated cell counts. Only in-frame clones appear in the TCRdb table, and some are missing; sequencing was by immunoSEQ multiplex PCR. V, J and clone size derive from that table, while D and trimming were established from the DNA sequence. The profile covers 110,000 to 150,000 clones, with over 70% appearing a single time and less than 2% taken by the ten largest. CDR3 length: 15 residues. J was trimmed by 5 bases and V by 3 bases; bases with no gene match: 6. Per the germline V gene, CDR1 is SGDLS and CDR2 is YYNGEE.

The specimen was peripheral blood. This chain connects TRBV9 to TRBJ2-1; TRBD2 agrees at 9 bases. This TCR was recovered from a woman aged 45-60 years with acute or convalescent COVID-19. As DNA, the CDR3 is TGTGCCAGCAGCGCTATAGCGGGAGCCGACAATGAGCAGTTCTTC. Translation: CASSAIAGADNEQFF.